Listed below are T cell receptor beta chains from one sample, sequenced in a study of T cells in narcolepsy. The assay was immunoSEQ multiplex PCR, and TCRdb's table has in-frame clones only and misses some. The table records approximately 40,000 clones, approximately 88% of them present only once. Material for sequencing was CD45RA- memory CD4+ T cells from PBMCs. These receptor sequences come from a human donor with narcolepsy. The CDR3 runs from the conserved cysteine through the conserved F or W. The D gene is left open where the match is weak. A clone size is listed for some rows: how often the clone was seen (once, few, many), or a class if it is expanded.

cdr3_nt: TGTGCCAGCAGTGAAGGGGGTGGGAGGAGCCCCTACGAGCAGTACTTC
cdr3_aa: CASSEGGGRSPYEQYF
v_call: TRBV6-1
d_call: NA
clone_size: NA
j_call: TRBJ2-7

cdr3_nt: TGTGCCAGTAGTGGCGGGAGCGAACCGGGGAGTGAGCAGTTCTTC
cdr3_aa: CASSGGSEPGSEQFF
v_call: TRBV19
d_call: TRBD2
clone_size: NA
j_call: TRBJ2-1

cdr3_nt: TGTGCCACCAGCAGAGACAGGGCGGCCTACGAGCAGTACTTC
cdr3_aa: CATSRDRAAYEQYF
v_call: TRBV15
d_call: NA
clone_size: once
j_call: TRBJ2-7

cdr3_nt: TGTGCCAGCAGGACTAGCGGCGCCTCCTACGAGCAGTACTTC
cdr3_aa: CASRTSGASYEQYF
v_call: TRBV2
d_call: TRBD2
clone_size: few
j_call: TRBJ2-7

cdr3_nt: TGCAGCGTACGACAGGGAGGGGCCTACGAGCAGTACTTC
cdr3_aa: CSVRQGGAYEQYF
v_call: TRBV29-1
d_call: NA
clone_size: NA
j_call: TRBJ2-7

cdr3_nt: TGTGCCAGCAGTTTCACCTCAGGGGGCTACGAGCAGTACTTC
cdr3_aa: CASSFTSGGYEQYF
v_call: TRBV6-1
d_call: TRBD1
clone_size: NA
j_call: TRBJ2-7

cdr3_nt: TGTGCCAGCAGCCCCTCCGGGGGAAATGAGCAGTTCTTC
cdr3_aa: CASSPSGGNEQFF
v_call: TRBV7-9
d_call: NA
clone_size: NA
j_call: TRBJ2-1

cdr3_nt: TGTGCCAGCGGAACAGGGGGCGCAGCCTATGGCTACACCTTC
cdr3_aa: CASGTGGAAYGYTF
v_call: TRBV9
d_call: TRBD1
clone_size: NA
j_call: TRBJ1-2

cdr3_nt: TGCGCCAGCGGGGTCAACTATGGCTACACCTTC
cdr3_aa: CASGVNYGYTF
v_call: TRBV5-1
d_call: NA
clone_size: NA
j_call: TRBJ1-2

cdr3_nt: TGTGCCACCCTCGGGGTGGGGAGCTCCTACAATGAGCAGTTCTTC
cdr3_aa: CATLGVGSSYNEQFF
v_call: TRBV28
d_call: NA
clone_size: once
j_call: TRBJ2-1

cdr3_nt: TGTGCCAGCAGCTTGGCCCCCCCCGGGACAGGTACCTACAATGAGCAGTTCTTC
cdr3_aa: CASSLAPPGTGTYNEQFF
v_call: TRBV7-2
d_call: TRBD1
clone_size: NA
j_call: TRBJ2-1

cdr3_nt: TGTGCCAGTAGTATACTAGCGGGAGCCCTCCACGAGCAGTACTTC
cdr3_aa: CASSILAGALHEQYF
v_call: TRBV19
d_call: TRBD2
clone_size: NA
j_call: TRBJ2-7

cdr3_nt: TGTGCCAGCACCACACCCACAGGGGCCCTAACAGGAGGCTACACCTTC
cdr3_aa: CASTTPTGALTGGYTF
v_call: TRBV28
d_call: TRBD1
clone_size: NA
j_call: TRBJ1-2

cdr3_nt: TGCGCCAGCAGCCAAGAAAGGAATCAGCCCCAGCATTTT
cdr3_aa: CASSQERNQPQHF
v_call: TRBV4-3
d_call: NA
clone_size: NA
j_call: TRBJ1-5